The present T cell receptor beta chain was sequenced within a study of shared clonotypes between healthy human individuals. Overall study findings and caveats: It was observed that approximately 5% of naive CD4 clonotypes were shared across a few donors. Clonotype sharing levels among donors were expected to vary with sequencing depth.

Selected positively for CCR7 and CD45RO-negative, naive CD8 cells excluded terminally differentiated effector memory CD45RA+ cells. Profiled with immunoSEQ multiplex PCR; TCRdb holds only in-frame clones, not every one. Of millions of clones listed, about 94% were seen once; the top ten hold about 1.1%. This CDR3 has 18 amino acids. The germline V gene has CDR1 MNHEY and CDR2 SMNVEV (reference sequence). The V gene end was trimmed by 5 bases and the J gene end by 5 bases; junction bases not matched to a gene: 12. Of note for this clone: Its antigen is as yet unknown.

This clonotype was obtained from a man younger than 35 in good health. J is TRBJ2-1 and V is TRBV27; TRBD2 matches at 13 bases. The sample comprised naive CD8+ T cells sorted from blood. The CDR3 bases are TGTGCCAGCAGTCTGACTAGCGGGGGGCCTGGTAACCACAATGAGCAGTTCTTC. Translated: CASSLTSGGPGNHNEQFF.